This TCR beta chain was observed in a study of T cell responses to AZD1222 COVID-19 vaccine. Turning to this clone: Its antigen is as yet unknown.

Assay used: immunoSEQ multiplex PCR; TCRdb lists only in-frame clones, some missing. The sample holds 110,000 to 150,000 clones, approximately 90% seen once. Overall study findings and caveats: Clonal diversity was possibly underestimated; the donors were predominantly white British and more often female. Along spike, vaccine-associated CD4 TCRs were found throughout, with dominance at 160-218 and 743-854. None of the repertoires were sampled until the peak T cell response had passed.

The CDR3 consists of 16 residues. Germline trimming cut 3 bases from V and 5 bases from J; bases unmatched to any gene: 8. The germline gives CDR1 SGDLS, CDR2 YYNGEE. J is TRBJ2-3 and V is TRBV9, with 11 bases identical to TRBD1. The source was peripheral blood, collected on day 0 of AZD1222 vaccination. The clonotype originates from an adult in good health. The CDR3 reads CASSAQDRGRVDTQYF. In nucleotides, the CDR3 is TGTGCCAGCAGCGCCCAGGACAGGGGGCGAGTAGATACGCAGTATTTT.